What follows describes a single T cell receptor beta chain. The target antigen is unknown. Library construction involved attaching unique molecular identifiers to individual cDNA molecules, which allowed quantitative, reproducible TCR counting. Original processing notes: TCRs per sample had a median of 95,638 and ranged from roughly 20,000 to 690,600. TCRdb used MiXCR to reprocess the RACE reads, holding one entry per CDR3 protein. TCRdb, not the original authors, processed these V and J calls. Altogether tens of thousands of distinct CDR3 sequences are present, approximately 9.9% being singletons, with the ten largest covering 5% to 5.5%. This record belongs to a study of human T cells and chemical hapten exposure. Findings of the study overall: Sensitizing to DPC left TCRs with a frequency above 1 in 1000 unaltered.

Time point described: pre-sensitization, week 0. Treatment reported: therapeutic diphenylcyclopropenone sensitization with weekly scalp DPC. J gave up 3 bases and V 6 bases, and 1 base lay outside the gene matches. Germline CDR1 and CDR2: MNHEY and SVGAGI. The CDR3 loop spans 14 amino acids. The origin of this receptor is a woman between 45 and 60 years old with alopecia areata. Some clones in this sample may be carry-over from other donors' samples. The chain employs TRBV6-5 and TRBJ2-5, with 13 bases that match TRBD2. The sample here was whole blood, taken in connection with sensitization to the hapten diphenylcyclopropenone (DPC). In DNA, the CDR3 is TGTGCCAGCAGCGGACTAGCGGGGGAAGAGACCCAGTACTTC. Its translation is CASSGLAGEETQYF.